Each of the 8 T cell receptor beta chains below was sequenced from the same sample in a study of cytomegalovirus exposure and HLA in healthy donors. In the PCR, 60 Vbeta and 13 Jbeta primers were used. Sequencing used immunoSEQ multiplex PCR; TCRdb keeps in-frame clones, though not all of them. The sample has 77,000 or so clones; 75% are singletons. Source material: PBMCs. The receptors originated from a middle-aged woman in good health and CMV-seronegative.

The chain couples TRBV19 to TRBJ2-3; D unresolved. In germline, CDR1 is LNHDA, CDR2 SQIVND (reference sequence). The V and J ends lost 7 bases and 3 bases respectively, with 11 bases between them. This CDR3 has 13 amino acids. This CDR3 is CASNAGLTDTQYF. CDR3 nucleotide sequence: TGTGCCAGTAACGCCGGGTTGACAGATACGCAGTATTTT.

The chain uses TRBV29-1 and TRBJ1-1; 10 bases are a match to TRBD1. Looked up from germline, CDR1 is SQVTM and CDR2 is ANQGSEA. J lost 0 bases, V lost 4 bases, and 8 bases had no gene match. The CDR3 length is 16 residues. The CDR3 loop reads CSVGMGQGRLNTEAFF. In DNA form, the CDR3 reads TGCAGCGTTGGGATGGGACAGGGGAGGTTGAACACTGAAGCTTTCTTT.

This chain links TRBV5-1 with TRBJ1-3; D is uncertain. Germline V gene data show CDR1 as SGHRS and CDR2 as YFSETQ. Trimming shortened V by 2 bases and J by 1 base, and 10 bases separated the two germline ends. CDR3 length equals 15 residues. CDR3 in amino acids: CASSLPTGSGNTIYF. CDR3 nucleotide sequence: TGCGCCAGCAGCTTACCGACGGGATCTGGAAACACCATATATTTT.

CDR3 sequence (DNA): TGTGCCAGCAGCTCAGAGGGACAGGGGGGATACAATGAGCAGTTCTTC. Residues: CASSSEGQGGYNEQFF. The chain couples TRBV7-3 to TRBJ2-1, with 11 bases lining up with TRBD1. The J segment lost 4 bases and the V segment lost 4 bases, leaving 6 bases of the junction unmatched. This CDR3 is built from 16 residues. Germline CDR1 is SGHTA and CDR2 is FQGTGA.

This clone was seen more than once but under ten times. The chain couples TRBV6-1 to TRBJ1-4; unclear D gene. In germline, CDR1 is MNHNS, CDR2 SASEGT. Trimming shortened V by 4 bases and J by 7 bases, and 16 bases separated the two germline ends. The CDR3 is 15 amino acids. CDR3 amino acids: CASSGHLLQVEKLFF. The DNA of the CDR3 is TGTGCCAGCAGTGGTCACCTACTCCAAGTTGAAAAACTGTTTTTT.

This sequence joins TRBV18 and TRBJ2-5; the D is unclear. This CDR3 region has 13 residues. The germline V gene has CDR1 KGHSH and CDR2 LQKENI. V was shortened by 0 bases and J by 4 bases, with 6 bases between the two germline ends. The CDR3 sequence is CASSPPRGETQYF. The DNA for the CDR3 is TGTGCCAGCTCACCACCGAGAGGAGAGACCCAGTACTTC.

The chain joins TRBV4-1 to TRBJ1-3; 8 positions match TRBD1. J gave up 2 bases and V 0 bases, and 6 bases lay outside the gene matches. The CDR3 sequence is 17 residues long. CDR1 is MGHRA and CDR2 is YSYEKL in the germline V gene. The CDR3 sequence: CASSQEGTGFAGNTIYF. The CDR3 nucleotides read TGCGCCAGCAGCCAAGAAGGGACAGGATTTGCTGGAAACACCATATATTTT.

The J gene is TRBJ1-2, the V gene TRBV18; unclear D gene. In germline, CDR1 is KGHSH, CDR2 LQKENI. The CDR3 length is 13 residues. V lost 1 base and J 8 bases, leaving 11 bases between the germline ends. DNA for the CDR3: TGTGCCAGCTCACCACAGCGGGTAGAGGGCTACACCTTC. The encoded protein is CASSPQRVEGYTF.